This TCR beta chain originates from a study of blood T cells in healthy people across ages. CDR1 is MNHEY and CDR2 is SMNVEV in the germline V gene (reference sequence). The CDR3 is 15 amino acids. Trimming left V 2 bases short and J 5 bases short, with 13 bases between. To note about this clonotype: Its antigen is unknown.

Primers used in a second PCR of roughly 6 to 12 cycles were a sample-barcoded 5' primer and a J-beta primer mix. Each CDR3 protein is one row after TCRdb ran MiXCR on the 5' RACE reads. The sample records some 930,000 distinct CDR3 sequences, almost 30% being singletons. Study-wide points: The donors' CMV status was not determined, possibly confounding changes in expanded clonotypes. Compared with aged donors, long-lived donors showed fewer expanded clones, suggesting selection.

This sample was also put to use in a study of T cells of mothers and their children.

This chain uses TRBV27 with TRBJ2-1; D might be TRBD1 (6 bases). The source material was blood. This clonotype was obtained from a woman in her 40s in good health. For the CDR3, the DNA is TGTGCCAGCAGTTTAAGGTGGGGGCCAAACAATGAGCAGTTCTTC. As protein: CASSLRWGPNNEQFF.